This T cell receptor beta chain stems from a study of cytomegalovirus exposure and HLA in healthy donors. Overall study: Drawn from HLA-typed donors, roughly 87 million unique TCRs were held in an early data release.

Study conclusions and caveats: Within an earlier analysis, most TCR beta V segments proved productive either about 87% or about 30% of the time.

As regards this clone: Its antigen is undetermined.

PCR employed 60 Vbeta and 13 Jbeta primers. The protocol was immunoSEQ multiplex PCR, while the TCRdb copy is restricted to in-frame clones and leaves out a portion. Of about 230,000 clones detected, approximately 82% appear once; the ten largest clones hold roughly 0.58%. CDR3 length: 13 amino acids. Germline CDR1 and CDR2: MNHEY and SVGAGI. V was pared by 6 bases and J by 5 bases, with 3 bases of the junction left unmatched. The V call is TRBV6-5, the J call TRBJ1-5, with 8 bases lining up with TRBD1. The specimen sequenced was PBMCs. This clonotype originated in a woman in her thirties or forties in good health and CMV-seronegative. The chain's CDR3 is CASRPGGDQPQHF. CDR3 in DNA: TGTGCCAGCAGACCAGGGGGCGATCAGCCCCAGCATTTT.